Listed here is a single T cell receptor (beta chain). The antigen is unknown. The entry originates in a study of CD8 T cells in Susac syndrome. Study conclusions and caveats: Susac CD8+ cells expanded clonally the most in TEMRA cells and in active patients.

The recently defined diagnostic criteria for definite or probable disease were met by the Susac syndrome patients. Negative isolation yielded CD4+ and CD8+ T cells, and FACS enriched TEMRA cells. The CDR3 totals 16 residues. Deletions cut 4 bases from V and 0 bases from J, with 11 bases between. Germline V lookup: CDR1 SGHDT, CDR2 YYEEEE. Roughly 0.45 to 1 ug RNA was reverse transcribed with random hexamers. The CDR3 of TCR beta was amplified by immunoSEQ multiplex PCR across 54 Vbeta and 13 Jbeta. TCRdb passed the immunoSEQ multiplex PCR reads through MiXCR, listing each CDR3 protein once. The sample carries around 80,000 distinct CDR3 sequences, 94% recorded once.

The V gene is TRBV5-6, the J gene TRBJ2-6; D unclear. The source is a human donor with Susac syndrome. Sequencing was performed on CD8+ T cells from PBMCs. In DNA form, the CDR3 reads TGTGCCAGCAGCCATGGCGGCGTCTCTGGGGCCAACGTCCTGACTTTC. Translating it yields CASSHGGVSGANVLTF.